The 25 T cell receptor beta chains listed next were all sequenced from one sample in a study of T-cell memory formation after mild COVID-19. TCRdb ran MiXCR on the 5' RACE reads and lists one entry per CDR3 protein. Among about 410,000 distinct CDR3 sequences listed, roughly 18% were seen once. The source material was PBMCs or a T cell subset sorted from them (not recorded which). Receptors were obtained from a man between 18 and 35 years old who had mild COVID-19 (a few samples of this study predate the infection). Cell type and time point are not known.

This clonotype was counted between two and nine times. The chain employs TRBV3-1 and TRBJ1-1, with a tentative D call TRBD1 (5 bases). Trimming shortened V by 4 bases and J by 11 bases, and 17 bases separated the two germline ends. Germline V CDR1 and CDR2: LGHDT, YNNKEL (reference sequence). CDR3 length: 13 residues. The CDR3 bases are TGTGCCAGCAGCCTGGGACTCCTAGATGGGGCTTTCTTT. Its translation is CASSLGLLDGAFF.

The rearrangement uses TRBV4-3 and TRBJ1-5; a possible D gene is TRBD1 (5 bases). The CDR3 contains 17 residues. V was shortened by 0 bases and J by 3 bases, with 15 bases between the two germline ends. Looked up from germline, CDR1 is LGHNA and CDR2 is YSLEER. The CDR3 DNA follows: TGCGCCAGCAGCCAAGAAAAGTCTGCAGGACACAATCAGCCCCAGCATTTT. Residues: CASSQEKSAGHNQPQHF.

As DNA, the CDR3 is TGTGCCAGCAGCTTAGCGAACGGAGGTTCGAACACTGAAGCTTTCTTT. Residues: CASSLANGGSNTEAFF. J is TRBJ1-1 and V is TRBV7-8; D gene uncertain. This CDR3 is 16 amino acids long. V lost 0 bases and J 1 base, leaving 12 bases between the germline ends. CDR1 and CDR2 from the germline V gene are SGHVS and FQNEAQ.

This chain links TRBV20-1 with TRBJ1-5; 11 bases are a match to TRBD1. Germline trimming cut 6 bases from V and 3 bases from J; bases unmatched to any gene: 10. The CDR3 spans 16 residues. Germline CDR1 and CDR2: DFQATT and SNEGSKA (reference sequence). The CDR3 bases are TGCAGTGCGTTAATCGGGACAGGGGGATACAATCAGCCCCAGCATTTT. Amino acids: CSALIGTGGYNQPQHF.

The table lists this clonotype with a few counts. This chain connects TRBV6-1 to TRBJ1-2; D remains ambiguous. CDR3 length: 13 amino acids. Per the germline V gene, CDR1 is MNHNS and CDR2 is SASEGT. Trimming removed 1 base from V and 3 bases from J, with 6 bases in between. The CDR3 nucleotides are TGTGCCAGCAGTGAAGAGTCACACTATGGCTACACCTTC. Its translation: CASSEESHYGYTF.

The rearrangement uses TRBV24-1 and TRBJ2-7; D unclear. The CDR3 has 14 residues. Trimming took off 7 bases at V and 3 bases at J, with 15 bases between the two ends. Germline V lookup: CDR1 KGHDR, CDR2 SFDVKD. The CDR3 protein is CATRPKGLYYEQYV. The CDR3, as DNA: TGTGCCACCAGGCCCAAGGGCCTTTACTACGAGCAGTACGTC.

V gene TRBV7-9 combines with J gene TRBJ1-6; the D gene is possibly TRBD1 (6 bases). The germline V and J ends were trimmed by 1 base and 6 bases, with 10 bases remaining between them. CDR1 and CDR2 (germline): SEHNR, FQNEAQ (reference sequence). This CDR3 region has 15 residues. CDR3 DNA: TGTGCCAGCAGCTTAGGGGGGCTCGGTAATTCACCCCTCCACTTT. Its translation is CASSLGGLGNSPLHF.

There are many counts of this clonotype. V is TRBV6-4 and J is TRBJ2-1; TRBD2 matches at 9 bases. This CDR3 spans 15 amino acids. Trimming cost V 0 bases and J 7 bases; bases outside gene matches: 4. Germline V CDR1 and CDR2: MRHNA, SNTAGT. CDR3 protein: CASSDSAGGNNEQFF. Here the CDR3 DNA reads TGTGCCAGCAGTGACTCGGCGGGGGGGAATAATGAGCAGTTCTTC.

The chain is built from TRBV5-1 and TRBJ1-1, with D possibly being TRBD1 (5 bases). The CDR3 loop spans 15 amino acids. Trimming stripped 0 bases from V and 1 base from J, with 10 bases between. The germline CDR1 and CDR2 sequences are SGHRS and YFSETQ. The CDR3 DNA follows: TGCGCCAGCAGCTTGGCCCCGGACACGAACACTGAAGCTTTCTTT. Amino acid sequence: CASSLAPDTNTEAFF.

CDR3 loop: CASSPTGFNSPLHF. The CDR3 DNA is TGTGCCAGCAGCCCGACAGGATTTAATTCACCCCTCCACTTT. The chain is built from TRBV7-6 and TRBJ1-6; perhaps TRBD1 as D (6 bases). The CDR3 has 14 residues. V lost 5 bases and J 6 bases, leaving 11 bases between the germline ends. The germline V gene encodes CDR1 SGHVS and CDR2 FNYEAQ.

The V and J genes are TRBV7-3 and TRBJ2-3; D is tentatively TRBD1 or TRBD2 (5 bases each). With 4 bases removed from V and 4 bases from J, the gap between germline ends came to 15 bases. The CDR3 loop spans 15 amino acids. Germline values: CDR1 SGHTA, CDR2 FQGTGA. The CDR3 here is CASSSLGAEADTQYF. As DNA, the CDR3 is TGTGCCAGCAGCTCCCTCGGGGCCGAGGCAGATACGCAGTATTTT.

The chain uses TRBV2 and TRBJ2-7; no clear D gene. The CDR3 has 11 amino acids. CDR1 is SNHLY and CDR2 is FYNNEI in the germline V gene. Trimming removed 6 bases from V and 7 bases from J, with 10 bases in between. CDR3: CASSNLPEQYV. CDR3 nucleotide sequence: TGTGCCAGCAGCAATTTACCGGAGCAGTACGTC.

CDR3 amino acids: CSASAAVSTDTQYF. Here the CDR3 DNA reads TGCAGTGCTAGCGCAGCGGTAAGCACAGATACGCAGTATTTT. This rearrangement joins TRBV20-1 to TRBJ2-3, with a possible D match to TRBD2 (5 bases). CDR3 length: 14 amino acids. The germline gives CDR1 DFQATT, CDR2 SNEGSKA (reference sequence). V was shortened by 3 bases and J by 0 bases, with 10 bases between the two germline ends.

The table lists this clonotype with a few counts. V gene TRBV20-1 combines with J gene TRBJ1-5; perhaps TRBD1 as D (6 bases). V lost 5 bases and J 0 bases, leaving 20 bases between the germline ends. Germline V gene sequence: CDR1 DFQATT, CDR2 SNEGSKA (reference sequence). CDR3 length: 17 residues. The CDR3 here is CSAYDRTKGYSNQPQHF. CDR3 nucleotide sequence: TGCAGTGCTTACGACAGGACGAAAGGTTATAGCAATCAGCCCCAGCATTTT.

This clonotype has ten or more counts. The chain has TRBV18 and TRBJ1-2, with TRBD1 as a possible D gene (6 bases). The CDR3 contains 12 residues. V was trimmed by 3 bases and J by 13 bases, leaving 15 bases between them. Germline V gives CDR1 KGHSH, CDR2 LQKENI. The CDR3 loop reads CASSPGQWGFTF. CDR3 nucleotide sequence: TGTGCCAGCTCACCCGGACAGTGGGGTTTCACCTTC.

V usage is TRBV20-1 and J usage is TRBJ2-5; D remains ambiguous. Germline-derived CDR1 and CDR2 are DFQATT and SNEGSKA (reference sequence). Trimming cost V 3 bases and J 4 bases, with 15 bases left between them. The CDR3 runs to 14 residues. The CDR3 spells CSASGDLLIETQYF. The CDR3, as DNA: TGCAGTGCTAGTGGCGACCTACTTATAGAGACCCAGTACTTC.

CDR3 loop: CASTLRGYSPLHF. The CDR3 coding sequence is TGTGCCAGCACGTTGAGGGGATATTCACCCCTCCACTTT. The chain employs TRBV2 and TRBJ1-6; possibly TRBD1 for D (5 bases). CDR1 is SNHLY and CDR2 is FYNNEI in the germline V gene. Deletions cut 7 bases from V and 8 bases from J, with 12 bases between. The CDR3 length is 13 residues.

The CDR3 is CASRRDRGNHDEQFF. In DNA, the CDR3 is TGTGCCAGCAGGCGGGACAGGGGGAACCACGATGAGCAGTTCTTC. The gene calls are TRBV7-2 and TRBJ2-1; 11 nucleotides line up with TRBD1. There are 15 residues in the CDR3. Germline V gene data show CDR1 as SGHTA and CDR2 as FQGNSA. V gave up 6 bases and J gave up 8 bases; unmatched junction bases: 9.

This clonotype was detected a few times. J is TRBJ2-5 and V is TRBV20-1; TRBD2 matches at 8 bases. The CDR3 length is 14 residues. Germline trimming cut 3 bases from V and 4 bases from J; bases unmatched to any gene: 7. The germline V gene has CDR1 DFQATT and CDR2 SNEGSKA (reference sequence). As DNA, the CDR3 is TGCAGTGCTAGCCGTCCCGGGAGGGGAGAGACCCAGTACTTC. Encoded protein: CSASRPGRGETQYF.

The chain uses TRBV29-1 and TRBJ2-3, with D hard to call. The V gene's germline CDR1 is SQVTM and CDR2 ANQGSEA. This CDR3 has 12 residues. The V end lost 3 bases, the J end lost 3 bases, and 7 bases lay between the germline ends. The CDR3 region has the DNA TGCAGCGTTGAGCCACAGACAGATACGCAGTATTTT. It codes for CSVEPQTDTQYF.

The chain links TRBV4-1 to TRBJ1-2; D not resolved. V was pared by 1 base and J by 0 bases, with 9 bases between. Germline values: CDR1 MGHRA, CDR2 YSYEKL. This CDR3 spans 15 amino acids. The CDR3 nucleotides are TGCGCCAGCAGCCAAGGCGGTAGCCCTAACTATGGCTACACCTTC. Amino acids: CASSQGGSPNYGYTF.

The gene calls are TRBV6-6 and TRBJ2-3; 9 positions match TRBD1. Germline CDR1 and CDR2: MNHNY and SVGAGI (reference sequence). The CDR3 contains 13 residues. The trim removed 8 bases at V and 1 base at J, leaving 1 base unmatched. This chain's CDR3 is CASRDRGTDTQYF. In DNA, the CDR3 is TGTGCCAGCCGGGACAGGGGCACAGATACGCAGTATTTT.

CDR3 protein: CASSLTSGFYGYTF. In DNA form, the CDR3 reads TGTGCCAGCAGCTTAACGTCCGGCTTTTATGGCTACACCTTC. This chain uses TRBV7-8 with TRBJ1-2; D is uncertain. V shed 2 bases and J shed 5 bases, with 12 bases lying between them. Looked up from germline, CDR1 is SGHVS and CDR2 is FQNEAQ. CDR3 length: 14 residues.

This clonotype appeared a few times. The chain uses TRBV12-3 or TRBV12-4 and TRBJ2-3; perhaps D is TRBD1 or TRBD2 (5 bases each). CDR3 size: 13 residues. V was pared by 6 bases and J by 10 bases, with 17 bases between. The CDR3 reads CASSRDHQMPQYF. DNA of the CDR3: TGTGCCAGCAGCAGGGACCACCAGATGCCGCAGTATTTT.

This clonotype occurred many times. The chain has TRBV29-1 and TRBJ1-1; a weak D match, TRBD1 (5 bases). The CDR3 loop spans 15 amino acids. The V gene's germline CDR1 is SQVTM and CDR2 ANQGSEA. V was cut by 8 bases and J by 0 bases, with 19 bases left in between. Here the CDR3 reads CSTRAGWGMNTEAFF. For the CDR3, the DNA is TGCAGCACGAGGGCTGGATGGGGGATGAACACTGAAGCTTTCTTT.